The sequence of this T cell receptor (beta chain) was determined in a study of blood T cell repertoires in COVID-19 (dated by TCRdb to between 2020 and 2021). About the study as a whole: Samples covering the acute and convalescent phases of COVID-19 were provided by collaborators in the United States, Italy and Spain. The material from the prospective study consisted of cDNA or gDNA derived from T cells, B-cell-depleted T cells, or PBMCs. The sample metadata nearly always contained a de-identified subject ID, COVID-19 status, age in years and sex. The repertoires were released in a freely available public database intended as a resource for research on the immune response to SARS-CoV-2. Where available, HLA class I and class II types were obtained from metadata supplied by the sample provider rather than from assay-based typing. The samples were drawn from two sources: the first 160 participants of the ongoing ImmuneRACE study, and 1,000 to 1,500 subjects contributed by 6 global collaborators. Subjects who had been exposed to COVID-19, were actively infected with it, or had recovered from it provided the deeply sampled blood TCRbeta repertoires that made up the dataset.

CDR1 and CDR2 were assigned from the germline V gene (reference sequence) as LNHDA and SQIVND. The CDR3 holds 13 amino acids from the cysteine to the phenylalanine. Only the CDR3 DNA stays, 39 bases, in frame from base 1. Trimmed from V: 5 bases; trimmed from J: 5 bases; junction bases lacking a gene match: 6. TCRbeta CDR3 regions were amplified from genomic DNA by means of the immunoSEQ Assay, a bias-controlled multiplex PCR. The source study handled its data this way. The number of nucleated cells in each sample was estimated by amplification of reference gene primers within the assay. To quantify the absolute abundance of each unique TCRbeta CDR3 rearrangement, sequence reads were collapsed and filtered. For each sample, productive Simpson clonality was calculated by taking the square root of Simpson's diversity index across productive rearrangements. The table was pulled from immuneACCESS by TCRdb, which kept in-frame rearrangements only. Such tables lose some clones; where checked, under half of the loss comes from unresolved V genes, and the rest has no known cause. D and trimming were read from the DNA, whereas the V and J calls and clone size are those reported in that table. The sample includes around 200,000 clones, with 88% observed a single time. The top ten clonotypes cover roughly 2.8% of the sample.

In the case of this clone: Its target antigen remains unknown. Per-nucleotide qualities are absent, and no much larger clonotype sits a single base away.

Study-wide findings and limitations: The quantity of clinical and demographic metadata differed by source and by participant and was supplied without curation.

Enrolling through a virtual design, the prospective study's participants ranged in age from about 18 to 100 years and lived across around 25 United States geographic areas. In the prospective study, participants were assigned to cohorts based on the clinical history participants reported in a screening survey and a study questionnaire. ImmuneRACE Cohort 3 recovered participants were defined by two consecutive negative NP/OP PCR tests, healthcare professional clearance, or symptom resolution. Each participant in the prospective study had whole blood, serum and a nasopharyngeal or oropharyngeal swab collected by mobile phlebotomists. Over a 2-month period, participants in the prospective study had the option of providing additional blood draws and questionnaires. Before DNA extraction, prospective study blood samples were shipped either frozen or at room temperature.

This TCR was recovered from a woman in her 30s who had recovered from COVID-19. The chain couples TRBV19 to TRBJ2-7; 7 bases in the middle match TRBD1. The sequenced material came from PBMCs or T cells enriched from blood (not recorded which). The nucleotides are TGTGCCAGTAGTTTGACAGGGAGACACGAGCAGTACTTC. It translates as CASSLTGRHEQYF.